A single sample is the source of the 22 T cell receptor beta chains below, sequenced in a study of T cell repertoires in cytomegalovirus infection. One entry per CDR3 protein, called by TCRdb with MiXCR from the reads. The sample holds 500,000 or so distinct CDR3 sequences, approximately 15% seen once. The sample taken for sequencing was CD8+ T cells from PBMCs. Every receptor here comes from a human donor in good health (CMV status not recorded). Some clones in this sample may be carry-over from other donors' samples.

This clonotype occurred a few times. The chain's CDR3 is CASSWLASSYEQYF. Here the CDR3 DNA reads TGTGCCAGCAGTTGGCTAGCGAGCTCCTACGAGCAGTACTTC. The chain is built from TRBV6-1 and TRBJ2-7; D perhaps matches TRBD2 (6 bases). The CDR3 is 14 amino acids. The germline CDR1 and CDR2 sequences are MNHNS and SASEGT. V was shortened by 5 bases and J by 0 bases, with 11 bases between the two germline ends.

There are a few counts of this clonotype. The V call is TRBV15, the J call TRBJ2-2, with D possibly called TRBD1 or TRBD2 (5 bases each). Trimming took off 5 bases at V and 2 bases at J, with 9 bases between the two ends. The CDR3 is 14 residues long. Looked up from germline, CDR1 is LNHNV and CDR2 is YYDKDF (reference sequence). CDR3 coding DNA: TGTGCCACCAGCCCGGGACCTAACACCGGGGAGCTGTTTTTT. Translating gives CATSPGPNTGELFF.

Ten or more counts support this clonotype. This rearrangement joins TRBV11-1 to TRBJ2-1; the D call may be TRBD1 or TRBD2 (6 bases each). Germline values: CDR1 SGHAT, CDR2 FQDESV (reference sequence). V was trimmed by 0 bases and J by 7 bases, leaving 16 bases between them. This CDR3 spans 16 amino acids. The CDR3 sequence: CASSLAGSNRANEQFF. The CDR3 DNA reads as TGTGCCAGCAGCTTAGCCGGGAGCAACAGGGCGAATGAGCAGTTCTTC.

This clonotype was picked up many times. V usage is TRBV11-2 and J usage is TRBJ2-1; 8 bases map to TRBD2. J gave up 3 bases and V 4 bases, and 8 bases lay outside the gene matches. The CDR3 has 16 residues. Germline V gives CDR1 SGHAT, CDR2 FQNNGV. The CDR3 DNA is TGTGCCAGCAGCTCGGCAACAGCGGGGGACTACAATGAGCAGTTCTTC. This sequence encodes CASSSATAGDYNEQFF.

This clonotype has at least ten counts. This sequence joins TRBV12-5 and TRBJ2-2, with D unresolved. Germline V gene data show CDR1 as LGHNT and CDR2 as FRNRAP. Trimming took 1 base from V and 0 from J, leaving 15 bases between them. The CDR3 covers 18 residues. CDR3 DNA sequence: TGTGCTAGTGGTTTGGCGGTTATGAGGCAGACGAACACCGGGGAGCTGTTTTTT. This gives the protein CASGLAVMRQTNTGELFF.

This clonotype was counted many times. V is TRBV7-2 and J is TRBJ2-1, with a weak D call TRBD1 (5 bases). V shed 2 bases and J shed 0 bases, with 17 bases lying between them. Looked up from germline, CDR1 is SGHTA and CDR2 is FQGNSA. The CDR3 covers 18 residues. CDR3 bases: TGTGCCAGCAGCTTATCTTTTGTTGGGCAGGGCTCCTACAATGAGCAGTTCTTC. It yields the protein CASSLSFVGQGSYNEQFF.

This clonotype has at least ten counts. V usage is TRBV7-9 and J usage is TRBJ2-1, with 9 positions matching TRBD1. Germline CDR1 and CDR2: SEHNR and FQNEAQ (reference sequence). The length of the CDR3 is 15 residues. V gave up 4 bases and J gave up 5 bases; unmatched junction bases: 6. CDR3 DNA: TGTGCCAGCAGCTCGACAGGGGGAGTGAACAATGAGCAGTTCTTC. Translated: CASSSTGGVNNEQFF.

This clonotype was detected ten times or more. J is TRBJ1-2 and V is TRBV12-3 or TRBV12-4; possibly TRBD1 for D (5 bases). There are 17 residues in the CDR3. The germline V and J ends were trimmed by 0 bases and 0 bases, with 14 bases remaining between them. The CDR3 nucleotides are TGTGCCAGCAGTTTAGCTAGAGGGGCAGGGACTAACTATGGCTACACCTTC. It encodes CASSLARGAGTNYGYTF.

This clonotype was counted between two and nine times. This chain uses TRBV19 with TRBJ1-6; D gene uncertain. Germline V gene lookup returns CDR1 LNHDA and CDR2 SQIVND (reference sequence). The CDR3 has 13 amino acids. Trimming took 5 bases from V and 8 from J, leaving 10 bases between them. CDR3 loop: CASSPVQDSPLHF. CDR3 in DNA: TGTGCCAGTAGTCCGGTCCAGGATTCACCCCTCCACTTT. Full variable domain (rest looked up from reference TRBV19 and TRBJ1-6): DGGITQSPKYLFRKEGQNVTLSCEQNLNHDAMYWYRQDPGQGLRLIYYSQIVNDFQKGDIAEGYSVSREKKESFPLTVTSAQKNPTAFYLCASSPVQDSPLHFGNGTRLTVT.

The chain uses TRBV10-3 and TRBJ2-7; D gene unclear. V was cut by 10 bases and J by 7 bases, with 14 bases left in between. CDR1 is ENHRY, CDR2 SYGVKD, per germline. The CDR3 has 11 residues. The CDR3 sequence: CATAETGEQYF. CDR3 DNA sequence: TGTGCCACCGCCGAAACTGGGGAGCAGTACTTC.

CDR3 amino acids: CASSQDGQGSDTQYF. The CDR3 bases are TGTGCCAGCAGCCAAGATGGACAGGGGTCAGATACGCAGTATTTT. This chain uses TRBV14 with TRBJ2-3; 9 bases are a match to TRBD1. Per germline, CDR1 SGHDN and CDR2 FVKESK. J was trimmed by 4 bases and V by 0 bases; bases with no gene match: 2. The CDR3 has 15 residues.

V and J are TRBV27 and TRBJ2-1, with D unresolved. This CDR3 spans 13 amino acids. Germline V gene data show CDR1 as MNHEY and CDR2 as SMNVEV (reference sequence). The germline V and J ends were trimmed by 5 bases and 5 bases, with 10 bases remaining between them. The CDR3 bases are TGTGCCAGCAGTCCCCTAGAGCACAATGAGCAGTTCTTC. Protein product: CASSPLEHNEQFF.

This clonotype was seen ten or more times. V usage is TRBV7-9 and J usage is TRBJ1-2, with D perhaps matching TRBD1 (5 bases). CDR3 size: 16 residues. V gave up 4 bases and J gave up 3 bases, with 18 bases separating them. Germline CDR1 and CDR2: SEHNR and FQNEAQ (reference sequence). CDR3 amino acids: CASSSRGELSDYGYTF. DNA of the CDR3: TGTGCCAGCAGCTCACGGGGGGAGCTGAGTGACTATGGCTACACCTTC.

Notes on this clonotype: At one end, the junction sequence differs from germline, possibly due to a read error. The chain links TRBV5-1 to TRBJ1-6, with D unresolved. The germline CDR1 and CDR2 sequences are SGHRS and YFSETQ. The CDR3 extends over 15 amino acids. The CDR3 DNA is TGCGCCAGCAGCTTCACTCCCGGGTATAATTCACCCCTCCGCTTT. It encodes CASSFTPGYNSPLRF.

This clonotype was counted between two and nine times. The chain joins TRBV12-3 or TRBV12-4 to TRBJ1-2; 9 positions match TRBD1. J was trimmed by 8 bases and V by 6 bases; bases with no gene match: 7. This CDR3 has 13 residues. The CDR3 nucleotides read TGTGCCAGCAGCTTTGGGACAGGGTGGGGCTACACCTTC. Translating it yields CASSFGTGWGYTF.

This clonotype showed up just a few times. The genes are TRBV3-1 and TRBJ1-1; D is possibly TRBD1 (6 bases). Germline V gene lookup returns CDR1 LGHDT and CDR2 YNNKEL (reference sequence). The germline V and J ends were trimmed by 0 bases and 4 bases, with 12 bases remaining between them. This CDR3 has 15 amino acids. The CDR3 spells CASSQDRQGSTEAFF. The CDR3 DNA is TGTGCCAGCAGCCAAGATCGTCAGGGGAGCACTGAAGCTTTCTTT.

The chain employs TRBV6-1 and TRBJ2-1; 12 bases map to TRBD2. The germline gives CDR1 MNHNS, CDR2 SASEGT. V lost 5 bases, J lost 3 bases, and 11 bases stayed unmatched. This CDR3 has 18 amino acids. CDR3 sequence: CASSYEGLAGADYNEQFF. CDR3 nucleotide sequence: TGTGCCAGCAGTTACGAGGGACTAGCGGGCGCCGACTACAATGAGCAGTTCTTC.

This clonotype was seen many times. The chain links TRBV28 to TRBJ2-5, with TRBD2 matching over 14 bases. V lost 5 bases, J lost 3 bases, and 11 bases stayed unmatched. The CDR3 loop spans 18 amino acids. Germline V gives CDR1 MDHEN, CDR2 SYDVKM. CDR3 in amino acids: CASSVGLAGGLLKETQYF. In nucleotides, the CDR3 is TGTGCCAGCAGTGTCGGACTAGCGGGAGGCCTATTAAAAGAGACCCAGTACTTC.

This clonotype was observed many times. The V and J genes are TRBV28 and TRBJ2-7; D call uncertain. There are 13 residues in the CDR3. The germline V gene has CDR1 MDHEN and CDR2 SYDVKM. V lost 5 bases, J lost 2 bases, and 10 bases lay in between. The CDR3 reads CASSMGRAYEQYF. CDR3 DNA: TGTGCCAGCAGTATGGGTCGAGCCTACGAGCAGTACTTC.

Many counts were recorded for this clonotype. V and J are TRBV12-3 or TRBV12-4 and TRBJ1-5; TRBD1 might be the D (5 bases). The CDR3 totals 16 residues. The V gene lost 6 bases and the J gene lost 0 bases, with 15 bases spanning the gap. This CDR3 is CASSLGRGGSNQPQHF. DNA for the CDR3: TGTGCCAGCAGCCTGGGACGGGGCGGTAGCAATCAGCCCCAGCATTTT.

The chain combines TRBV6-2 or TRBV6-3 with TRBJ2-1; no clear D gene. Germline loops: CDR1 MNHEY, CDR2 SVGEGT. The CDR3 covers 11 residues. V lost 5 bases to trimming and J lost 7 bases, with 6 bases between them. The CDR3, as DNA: TGTGCCAGCAGTGCCCAGAATGAGCAGTTCTTC. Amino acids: CASSAQNEQFF.

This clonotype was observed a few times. CDR3 in DNA: TGTGCCATCTTAAGGGAGGGGGGAGATCAACCCTACGAGCAGTACTTC. Protein product: CAILREGGDQPYEQYF. The V call is TRBV10-3, the J call TRBJ2-7; D possibly corresponds to TRBD2 (7 bases). Between the trimmed V and J ends, which lost 8 bases and 2 bases, there was a span of 22 bases. This CDR3 is 16 amino acids long. Germline V gene sequence: CDR1 ENHRY, CDR2 SYGVKD.